A selection of T cell receptor beta chains follows, all from one sample in a study of T cells in Graves' hyperthyroidism and ophthalmopathy. TCRdb used MiXCR to reprocess the multiplex PCR reads, holding one entry per CDR3 protein. The table has 500,000 to 750,000 distinct CDR3 sequences, under 60% seen once. Sequences were obtained from peripheral blood or thyroid tissue (not recorded which). The receptor source for this set is a woman in her late teens or twenties with Graves' hyperthyroidism. CDR3s include the opening cysteine and the closing phenylalanine or tryptophan. A D gene is named only where the DNA matches it firmly. A row's size may be missing; if present it is once, few, many or a size class.

len | abundance | j_gene | d_gene | v_gene | CDR3aa | CDR3nt
16 | few | TRBJ1-2 | - | TRBV7-4 | CASSPLGAGANYGYTF | TGTGCCAGCAGCCCCCTTGGGGCAGGTGCTAACTATGGCTACACCTTC
14 | - | TRBJ2-1 | TRBD2 | TRBV29-1 | CSVGASGVYNEQFF | TGCAGCGTTGGGGCTAGCGGAGTTTACAATGAGCAGTTCTTC
16 | few | TRBJ2-1 | - | TRBV24-1 | CATSDQGPNSYNEQFF | TGTGCCACCAGTGATCAGGGACCGAACTCCTACAATGAGCAGTTCTTC
16 | many | TRBJ1-1 | TRBD1 | TRBV12-3/TRBV12-4 | CATSGTGPIVDTEAFF | TGTGCCACCTCCGGGACAGGGCCTATCGTGGACACTGAAGCTTTCTTT
15 | many | TRBJ1-1 | TRBD1 | TRBV12-3/TRBV12-4 | CASSLRTGMNTEAFF | TGTGCCAGCAGTCTCCGGACAGGAATGAACACTGAAGCTTTCTTT
16 | - | TRBJ2-1 | TRBD2 | TRBV7-9 | CASSLAGVAGLNEQFF | TGTGCCAGCAGCTTGGCAGGGGTAGCGGGACTCAATGAGCAGTTCTTC
17 | many | TRBJ1-5 | TRBD1 | TRBV5-8 | CASSLAGTGSFNQPQHF | TGTGCCAGCAGCTTGGCCGGGACAGGTTCTTTCAATCAGCCCCAGCATTTT
11 | - | TRBJ1-4 | - | TRBV29-1 | CSESTNEKLFF | TGCAGCGAGTCAACTAATGAAAAACTGTTTTTT
14 | many | TRBJ2-7 | TRBD2 | TRBV12-3/TRBV12-4 | CASSTSGRGDEQYF | TGTGCCAGCAGTACTAGCGGGAGGGGCGACGAGCAGTACTTC
14 | many | TRBJ2-7 | TRBD2 | TRBV20-1 | CSANGWASGYEQYF | TGCAGTGCTAACGGTTGGGCTAGCGGGTACGAGCAGTACTTC
15 | - | TRBJ1-1 | TRBD1 | TRBV4-1 | CASSLNSGRGTEAFF | TGTGCCAGCAGCTTAAATAGCGGCAGGGGGACTGAAGCTTTCTTT
14 | few | TRBJ2-7 | TRBD2 | TRBV27 | CASGLAGVIYEQYF | TGTGCCAGCGGATTAGCGGGAGTCATCTACGAGCAGTACTTC
14 | - | TRBJ1-5 | TRBD1 | TRBV7-9 | CASRRDRGASPQHF | TGTGCCAGCAGAAGAGACAGGGGGGCATCGCCCCAGCATTTT
12 | many | TRBJ1-2 | - | TRBV9 | CASNRPNYGYTF | TGTGCCAGCAACCGACCTAACTATGGCTACACCTTC
13 | - | TRBJ2-1 | - | TRBV12-3/TRBV12-4 | CASSHGGNNEQFF | TGTGCCAGCAGCCACGGTGGTAACAATGAGCAGTTCTTC
13 | - | TRBJ1-1 | TRBD1 | TRBV29-1 | CSSRGQGGTEAFF | TGCAGCTCACGGGGACAGGGAGGCACTGAAGCTTTCTTT
14 | many | TRBJ2-7 | - | TRBV6-5 | CASKMTYSSYEQYF | TGTGCCAGCAAAATGACGTATTCTTCCTACGAGCAGTACTTC
16 | few | TRBJ2-7 | TRBD2 | TRBV5-1 | CASSVYPTSGPYEQYF | TGCGCCAGCAGCGTATACCCGACTAGCGGCCCCTACGAGCAGTACTTC
15 | - | TRBJ2-5 | TRBD2 | TRBV7-9 | CASSFRAGGQETQYF | TGTGCCAGCAGCTTTCGTGCGGGAGGGCAAGAGACCCAGTACTTC
13 | - | TRBJ2-5 | - | TRBV29-1 | CSSLPDTQETQYF | TGCAGCAGTTTACCGGACACGCAAGAGACCCAGTACTTC
15 | many | TRBJ2-5 | TRBD2 | TRBV19 | CASSLTSGPGETQYF | TGTGCCAGTAGTCTTACTAGCGGGCCGGGGGAGACCCAGTACTTC
11 | - | TRBJ1-1 | - | TRBV20-1 | CSARGDKGAFF | TGCAGTGCTAGAGGGGACAAGGGAGCTTTCTTT
15 | many | TRBJ1-3 | - | TRBV2 | CASRTTGGSGNTIYF | TGTGCCAGCAGGACGACAGGAGGCTCTGGAAACACCATATATTTT
15 | - | TRBJ1-2 | - | TRBV2 | CATSRGLTDLYGYTF | TGTGCTACTAGCAGGGGATTGACAGATCTCTATGGCTACACCTTC
21 | many | TRBJ1-1 | TRBD1 | TRBV7-9 | CASSLDALLRDRGRVNTEAFF | TGTGCCAGCAGCTTAGACGCATTACTCCGGGACAGGGGACGTGTGAACACTGAAGCTTTCTTT
13 | once | TRBJ1-5 | - | TRBV20-1 | CSAAEDSNQPRHF | TGCAGTGCGGCGGAGGATAGCAATCAGCCCCGGCATTTC
14 | many | TRBJ2-5 | TRBD2 | TRBV10-3 | CAISGGTTEETQYF | TGTGCCATCAGTGGGGGGACTACAGAAGAGACCCAGTACTTC
13 | - | TRBJ2-7 | - | TRBV18 | CASSLSDGYEQYF | TGTGCCAGCTCACTATCGGATGGTTACGAGCAGTACTTC
12 | - | TRBJ2-7 | TRBD2 | TRBV20-1 | CSEGLADYEQYF | TGCAGTGAGGGACTAGCGGATTACGAGCAGTACTTC
12 | many | TRBJ1-6 | - | TRBV27 | CASSPQGSPLHF | TGTGCCAGCAGTCCACAGGGCTCACCCCTCCACTTT
16 | many | TRBJ2-6 | - | TRBV20-1 | CSARRRLSSGANALTF | TGCAGTGCTAGAAGGCGACTCAGCTCTGGGGCCAACGCCCTGACTTTC
15 | - | TRBJ2-2 | - | TRBV29-1 | CSSEFGVYDTEELFF | TGCAGCAGTGAATTTGGGGTGTACGACACCGAGGAGCTGTTTTTT
21 | few | TRBJ2-5 | TRBD2 | TRBV6-6 | CASSYRDFGLLAGGGQETQYF | TGTGCCAGCAGTTACCGGGATTTCGGTCTCCTAGCGGGAGGGGGGCAAGAGACCCAGTACTTC
13 | once | TRBJ2-7 | TRBD2 | TRBV29-1 | CSVLSQAGAEQYF | TGCAGCGTCCTGTCGCAGGCGGGAGCCGAGCAGTACTTC
11 | - | TRBJ2-6 | - | TRBV12-3/TRBV12-4 | CAICEANVLTF | TGTGCCATATGCGAGGCCAACGTCCTGACTTTC
20 | - | TRBJ2-7 | TRBD2 | TRBV7-9 | CASSLIPTNLAGGATCEQYF | TGCGCCAGCAGCTTGATCCCCACCAATTTAGCGGGAGGAGCCACCTGCGAGCAGTACTTC
13 | many | TRBJ1-2 | - | TRBV12-5 | CASETGIPYGYTF | TGTGCTAGTGAAACAGGGATCCCCTATGGCTACACCTTC
13 | many | TRBJ2-5 | TRBD2 | TRBV10-3 | CAISPTSEETQYF | TGTGCCATCAGCCCGACTAGCGAAGAGACCCAGTACTTC
16 | many | TRBJ2-5 | TRBD1 | TRBV14 | CASSQGDRSLGETQYF | TGTGCCAGCAGCCAGGGGGACAGGAGTTTAGGAGAGACCCAGTACTTC
16 | - | TRBJ2-1 | - | TRBV19 | CASSTRAKRSYNEQFF | TGTGCCAGTAGTACCCGGGCCAAGAGGTCCTACAATGAGCAGTTCTTC
12 | many | TRBJ2-5 | TRBD1 | TRBV20-1 | CSARQGRETQYF | TGCAGTGCCCGACAGGGGAGAGAGACCCAGTACTTC
15 | - | TRBJ1-6 | TRBD1 | TRBV20-1 | CSAGPDRAGNSPLHF | TGCAGTGCTGGCCCTGACAGGGCTGGCAATTCACCCCTCCACTTT
16 | - | TRBJ2-1 | - | TRBV24-1 | CATSDRGRNVYNEQFF | TGTGCCACCAGTGACCGAGGACGCAACGTCTACAATGAGCAGTTCTTC
15 | many | TRBJ2-6 | TRBD1 | TRBV20-1 | CSAEDRGTGANVLTF | TGCAGTGCGGAGGACAGGGGAACTGGGGCCAACGTCCTGACTTTC
15 | many | TRBJ2-5 | TRBD2 | TRBV19 | CASSILAGGSETQYF | TGTGCCAGTAGTATACTAGCGGGAGGGTCTGAGACCCAGTACTTC
14 | many | TRBJ2-5 | - | TRBV7-2 | CATSWGHHQETQYF | TGTGCCACTTCTTGGGGACACCATCAAGAGACCCAGTACTTC